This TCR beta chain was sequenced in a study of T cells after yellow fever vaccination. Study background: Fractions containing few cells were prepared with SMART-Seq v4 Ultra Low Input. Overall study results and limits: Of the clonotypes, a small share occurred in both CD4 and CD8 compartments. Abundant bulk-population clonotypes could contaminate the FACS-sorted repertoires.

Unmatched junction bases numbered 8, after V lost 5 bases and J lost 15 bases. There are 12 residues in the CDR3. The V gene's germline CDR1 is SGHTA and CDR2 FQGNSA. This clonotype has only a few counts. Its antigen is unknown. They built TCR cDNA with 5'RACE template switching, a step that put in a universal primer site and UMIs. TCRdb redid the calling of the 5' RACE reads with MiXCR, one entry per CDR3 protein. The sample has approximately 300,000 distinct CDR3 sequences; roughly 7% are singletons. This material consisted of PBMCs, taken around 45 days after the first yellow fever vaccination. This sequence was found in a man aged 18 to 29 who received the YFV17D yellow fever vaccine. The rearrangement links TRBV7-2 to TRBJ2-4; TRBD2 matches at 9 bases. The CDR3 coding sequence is TGTGCCAGCAGCCCAGACGGCGGGGGGGCGTACTTC. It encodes CASSPDGGGAYF.